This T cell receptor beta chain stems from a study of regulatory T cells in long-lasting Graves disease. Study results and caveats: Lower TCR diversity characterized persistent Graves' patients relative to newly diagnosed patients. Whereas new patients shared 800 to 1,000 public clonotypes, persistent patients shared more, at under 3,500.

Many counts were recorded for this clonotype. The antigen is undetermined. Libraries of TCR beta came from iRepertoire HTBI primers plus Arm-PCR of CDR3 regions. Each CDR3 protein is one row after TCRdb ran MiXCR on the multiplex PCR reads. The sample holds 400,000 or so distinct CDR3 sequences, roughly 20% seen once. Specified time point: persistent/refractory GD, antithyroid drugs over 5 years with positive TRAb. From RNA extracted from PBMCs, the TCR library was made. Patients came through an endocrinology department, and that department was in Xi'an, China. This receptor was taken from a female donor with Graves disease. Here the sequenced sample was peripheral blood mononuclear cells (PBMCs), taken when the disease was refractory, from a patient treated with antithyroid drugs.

This chain's CDR3 is CASSRTGYYEQYF. For the CDR3, the DNA is TGTGCCAGCAGCCGCACAGGGTACTACGAGCAGTACTTC. V usage is TRBV7-2 and J usage is TRBJ2-7, with D possibly TRBD1 on 6 matching bases. CDR1 SGHTA and CDR2 FQGNSA come from the germline V gene. This CDR3 contains 13 residues. Trimming cost V 5 bases and J 3 bases, with 11 bases left between them.